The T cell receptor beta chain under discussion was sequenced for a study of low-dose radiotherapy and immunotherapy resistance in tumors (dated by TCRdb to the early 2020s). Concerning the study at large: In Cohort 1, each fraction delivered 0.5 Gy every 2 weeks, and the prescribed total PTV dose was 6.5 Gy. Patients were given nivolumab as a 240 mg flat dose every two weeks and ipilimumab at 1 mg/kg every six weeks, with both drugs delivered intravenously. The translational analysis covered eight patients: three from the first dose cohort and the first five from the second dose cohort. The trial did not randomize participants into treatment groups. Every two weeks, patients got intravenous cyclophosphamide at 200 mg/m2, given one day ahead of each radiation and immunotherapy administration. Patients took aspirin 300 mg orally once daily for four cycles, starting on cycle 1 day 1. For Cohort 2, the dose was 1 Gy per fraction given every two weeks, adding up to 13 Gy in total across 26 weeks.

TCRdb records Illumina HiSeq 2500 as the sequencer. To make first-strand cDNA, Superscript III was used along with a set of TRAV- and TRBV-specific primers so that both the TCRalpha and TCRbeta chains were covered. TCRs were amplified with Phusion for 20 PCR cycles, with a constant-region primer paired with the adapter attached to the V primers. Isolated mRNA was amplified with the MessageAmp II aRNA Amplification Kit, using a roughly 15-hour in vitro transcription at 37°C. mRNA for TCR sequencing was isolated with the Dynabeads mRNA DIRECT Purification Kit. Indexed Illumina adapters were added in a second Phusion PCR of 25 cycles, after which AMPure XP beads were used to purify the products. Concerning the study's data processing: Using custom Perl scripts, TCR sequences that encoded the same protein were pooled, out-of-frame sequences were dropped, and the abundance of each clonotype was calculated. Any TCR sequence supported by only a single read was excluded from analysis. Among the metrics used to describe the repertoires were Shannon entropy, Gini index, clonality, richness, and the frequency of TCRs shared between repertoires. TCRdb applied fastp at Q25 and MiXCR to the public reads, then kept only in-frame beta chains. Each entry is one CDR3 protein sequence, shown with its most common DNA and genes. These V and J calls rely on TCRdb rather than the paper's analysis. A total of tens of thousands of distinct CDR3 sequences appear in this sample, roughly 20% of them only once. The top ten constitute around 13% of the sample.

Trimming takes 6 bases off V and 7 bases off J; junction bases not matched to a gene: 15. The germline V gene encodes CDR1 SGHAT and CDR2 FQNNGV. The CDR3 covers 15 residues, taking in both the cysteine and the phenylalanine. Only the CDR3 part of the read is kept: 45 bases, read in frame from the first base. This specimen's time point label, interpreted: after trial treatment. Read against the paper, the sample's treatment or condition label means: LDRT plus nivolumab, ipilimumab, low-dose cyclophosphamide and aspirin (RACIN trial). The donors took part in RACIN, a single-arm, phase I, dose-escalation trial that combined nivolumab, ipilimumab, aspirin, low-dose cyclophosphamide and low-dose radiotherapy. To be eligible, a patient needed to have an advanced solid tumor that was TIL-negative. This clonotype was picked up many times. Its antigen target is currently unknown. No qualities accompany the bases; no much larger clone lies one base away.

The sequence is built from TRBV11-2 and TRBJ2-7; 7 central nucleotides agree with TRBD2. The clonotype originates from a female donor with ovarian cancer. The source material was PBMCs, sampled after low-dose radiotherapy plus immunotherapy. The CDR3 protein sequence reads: CASRVVGGSPGEQYF. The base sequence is TGTGCCAGCAGGGTGGTTGGCGGGAGCCCCGGGGAGCAGTACTTC.